This TCR beta chain was recovered during a study of cytomegalovirus exposure and HLA in healthy donors. V shed 1 base, J shed 0 bases, and the junction held 2 bases outside the gene matches. There are 14 residues in the CDR3. Germline V gives CDR1 GTSNPN, CDR2 SVGIG (reference sequence). Study observations and caveats: Common viral pathogens seemed, in a later analysis, to connect with several of the most significant clusters. Other equally common chains were less clonally expanded than HLA-associated TCR beta chains, a later analysis showed. TCR beta V- and J-gene trimming was later associated with a missense DCLRE1C variant.

Amplification used 60 Vbeta primers and 13 Jbeta primers. Produced via immunoSEQ multiplex PCR; TCRdb's table is partial and in-frame only. The sample lists roughly 150,000 clones; 70% to 80% were seen once. In the case of this clone: Its target is not known.

This TCR derives from a man aged 35 to 55 in good health and CMV-seronegative. The chain uses TRBV30 and TRBJ2-7, with 8 bases that match TRBD1. The specimen was PBMCs. CDR3 bases: TGTGCCTGGAGTGCCGGGACAGGCTCCTACGAGCAGTACGTC. Translating gives CAWSAGTGSYEQYV.